Below, 19 T cell receptor beta chains from the same sample are listed, as sequenced in a study of identical twins. TCRdb re-derived calls from the 5' RACE reads in MiXCR, one entry per CDR3 protein. The table records 200,000 to 300,000 distinct CDR3 sequences, roughly 12% of them present only once. These data were also filed under a second study, of yellow fever vaccine responses in identical twins.

Sequencing was done on a sample of memory (CD45RO+) T cells sorted from blood. The origin of the receptors is a woman between 18 and 29 years old in good health.

This clonotype was seen many times. The chain is built from TRBV14 and TRBJ2-1; the match to TRBD1 covers 7 bases. With V trimmed by 5 bases and J by 4 bases, 11 bases remained unmatched. This CDR3 is 16 amino acids long. Germline CDR1 and CDR2: SGHDN and FVKESK. The CDR3 bases are TGTGCCAGCAGCAGACAGGGAGCCGAACCTTACAATGAGCAGTTCTTC. Translation gives CASSRQGAEPYNEQFF.

This clonotype was observed many times. The chain couples TRBV12-3 or TRBV12-4 to TRBJ1-6; D gene ambiguous. The CDR3 length is 17 residues. The V end was cut by 7 bases, the J end by 6 bases, with 22 bases between. CDR3 region: CASTTLETARLNSPLHF. Here the CDR3 DNA reads TGTGCCAGCACCACCCTCGAGACCGCGAGACTTAATTCACCCCTCCACTTT.

This clonotype showed up just a few times. The chain combines TRBV11-2 with TRBJ2-7; D may be TRBD1 (6 bases). The germline gives CDR1 SGHAT, CDR2 FQNNGV. The CDR3 contains 14 residues. Between the trimmed V and J ends, which lost 2 bases and 5 bases, there was a span of 13 bases. The CDR3 coding sequence is TGTGCCAGCAGCTTAAACAGGGTCGGGGACGAGCAGTACTTC. It yields the protein CASSLNRVGDEQYF.

The V call is TRBV3-1, the J call TRBJ2-2; tentative D call: TRBD1 (5 bases). V gave up 7 bases and J gave up 0 bases, with 9 bases separating them. From germline, CDR1 is LGHDT and CDR2 YNNKEL (reference sequence). This CDR3 comprises 14 residues. CDR3 nucleotides: TGTGCCAGCAAGAGGACAACGAACACCGGGGAGCTGTTTTTT. Encoded protein: CASKRTTNTGELFF.

The chain carries TRBV20-1 and TRBJ1-1; no clear D gene. Trimming stripped 5 bases from V and 1 base from J, with 11 bases between. The germline V gene has CDR1 DFQATT and CDR2 SNEGSKA (reference sequence). The length of the CDR3 is 13 residues. The CDR3 spells CSAPRGGNTEAFF. The CDR3 nucleotides read TGCAGTGCTCCGCGTGGTGGGAACACTGAAGCTTTCTTT.

The J gene is TRBJ2-5, the V gene TRBV10-3; D not resolved. The CDR3 length is 12 residues. Per germline, CDR1 ENHRY and CDR2 SYGVKD. V was shortened by 5 bases and J by 4 bases, with 8 bases between the two germline ends. CDR3 sequence (DNA): TGTGCCATCAGTCCTAGGGCAGAGACCCAGTACTTC. Protein product: CAISPRAETQYF.

J is TRBJ2-3 and V is TRBV6-1, with D unclear. Germline-derived CDR1 and CDR2 are MNHNS and SASEGT. Trimming took off 2 bases at V and 4 bases at J, with 13 bases between the two ends. The CDR3 has 15 residues. CDR3 DNA sequence: TGTGCCAGCAGTGAAAGGTCAGAAGGGTCAGATACGCAGTATTTT. Its protein product is CASSERSEGSDTQYF.

A few counts support this clonotype. This chain links TRBV18 with TRBJ2-4; possibly TRBD2 for D (5 bases). V was shortened by 5 bases and J by 4 bases, with 12 bases between the two germline ends. The CDR3 runs 14 residues. Germline V gene sequence: CDR1 KGHSH, CDR2 LQKENI. CDR3 amino acids: CASSRPEVKNIQYF. In DNA form, the CDR3 reads TGTGCCAGCTCAAGGCCGGAGGTAAAAAACATTCAGTACTTC.

This clonotype was recorded a few times. V and J are TRBV19 and TRBJ1-1, with D tentatively TRBD1 (5 bases). CDR1 and CDR2 from the germline V gene are LNHDA and SQIVND (reference sequence). Trimming stripped 3 bases from V and 5 bases from J, with 19 bases between. The CDR3 sequence is 16 residues long. The CDR3, as DNA: TGTGCCAGTAGTATGGGAATTGTTGACAGAGGAACTGAAGCTTTCTTT. Its protein product is CASSMGIVDRGTEAFF.

This clonotype was seen ten or more times. The V call is TRBV6-1, the J call TRBJ2-7; D remains ambiguous. The length of the CDR3 is 13 residues. Trimming stripped 5 bases from V and 3 bases from J, with 11 bases between. Germline CDR1 reads MNHNS; CDR2 reads SASEGT. CDR3 coding DNA: TGTGCCAGCAGTACCCCCAGCCTCTACGAGCAGTACTTC. Encoded protein: CASSTPSLYEQYF.

V is TRBV12-3 or TRBV12-4 and J is TRBJ1-5, with D uncertain. CDR3 size: 17 residues. Trimming took 2 bases from V and 2 from J, leaving 16 bases between them. DNA for the CDR3: TGTGCCAGCAGTTTAAGAGGCGGGGATGGGGGCAATCAGCCCCAGCATTTT. Residues: CASSLRGGDGGNQPQHF.

This clonotype was seen just once. The V gene is TRBV5-1, the J gene TRBJ2-5; 12 nucleotides agree with TRBD2. CDR1 is SGHRS and CDR2 is YFSETQ in the germline V gene. The CDR3 length is 14 residues. V shed 4 bases, J shed 4 bases, and the junction held 2 bases outside the gene matches. CDR3 residues: CASSRTSGIETQYF. The CDR3 bases are TGCGCCAGCAGCCGGACTAGCGGGATAGAGACCCAGTACTTC.

This clonotype was counted many times. The chain links TRBV28 to TRBJ1-4; D might be TRBD1 (6 bases). Trimming stripped 3 bases from V and 7 bases from J, with 18 bases between. Germline V gives CDR1 MDHEN, CDR2 SYDVKM. This CDR3 has 16 residues. CDR3 sequence (DNA): TGTGCCAGCAGTTTTAGCGGCAGGGGAGGAGGTGAAAAACTGTTTTTT. This codes for CASSFSGRGGGEKLFF. The full variable domain, rest sourced from reference TRBV28 and TRBJ1-4, is DVKVTQSSRYLVKRTGEKVFLECVQDMDHENMFWYRQDPGLGLRLIYFSYDVKMKEKGDIPEGYSVSREKKERFSLILESASTNQTSMYLCASSFSGRGGGEKLFFGSGTQLSVL.

V usage is TRBV24-1 and J usage is TRBJ2-1; a weak D match, TRBD1 (5 bases). Per germline, CDR1 KGHDR and CDR2 SFDVKD. This CDR3 is 11 amino acids long. The ends were cut back, 9 bases at V and 4 bases at J, with 6 bases in the middle. In DNA, the CDR3 is TGTGCCACCGGGGCGTACAATGAGCAGTTCTTC. This translates into CATGAYNEQFF.

This clonotype was observed many times. The gene calls are TRBV6-1 and TRBJ1-5; a weak D match, TRBD1 (6 bases). The CDR3 extends over 15 amino acids. Germline V lookup: CDR1 MNHNS, CDR2 SASEGT. The V and J ends lost 0 bases and 4 bases respectively, with 10 bases between them. CDR3 in amino acids: CASSEAGQQNQPQHF. The DNA for the CDR3 is TGTGCCAGCAGTGAAGCCGGACAGCAAAATCAGCCCCAGCATTTT.

This clonotype was counted a few times. This chain uses TRBV7-2 with TRBJ2-2; D is ambiguous. Germline V lookup: CDR1 SGHTA, CDR2 FQGNSA. Trimming took off 2 bases at V and 9 bases at J, with 7 bases between the two ends. The CDR3 is 12 residues long. The CDR3 nucleotides read TGTGCCAGCAGCTTATCTTCCAGGGAGCTGTTTTTT. Protein sequence: CASSLSSRELFF.

The J gene is TRBJ2-3, the V gene TRBV27; D gene uncertain. The CDR3 is made up of 15 amino acids. Trimming pared 5 bases from V and 8 bases from J, leaving 20 bases between. From germline, CDR1 is MNHEY and CDR2 SMNVEV (reference sequence). The CDR3 region has the DNA TGTGCCAGCAGTCTCAAGGAGTCCCCCTGGGGTACGCAGTATTTT. Protein product: CASSLKESPWGTQYF.

This clonotype was recorded a few times. Germline is not matched at one junction end, which may reflect a read error. The rearrangement links TRBV6-5 to TRBJ2-7; TRBD2 matches 7 bases. The CDR3 is 12 residues long. Germline values: CDR1 MNHEY, CDR2 SVGAGI. Written as DNA, the CDR3 is TGTGCCAGCAGTCCCTCTCCGACTAGCTTCTTCTTC. Amino acids: CASSPSPTSFFF.

In this sample, this clonotype turned up many times. The V gene is TRBV15, the J gene TRBJ2-7; 9 bases match TRBD1. The junction had 5 bases not matched to a gene; V was cut back by 3 bases and J by 5 bases. Per germline, CDR1 LNHNV and CDR2 YYDKDF (reference sequence). The CDR3 covers 14 residues. CDR3 bases: TGTGCCACCAGCAGTGGGACAGGGAGAAACGAGCAGTACTTC. Translating gives CATSSGTGRNEQYF.